This T cell receptor beta chain was identified in a study of CD4 T cells in relation to SARS-CoV-2 and coronaviruses. CDR1 and CDR2 from the germline V gene are SGHRS and YFSETQ. V lost 0 bases to trimming and J lost 8 bases, with 11 bases between them. This CDR3 spans 13 amino acids. For this clone: The antigen is not known.

The data were produced by immunoSEQ multiplex PCR, yet TCRdb's version contains in-frame clones alone and is incomplete. This sample carries approximately 25,000 clones, roughly 80% of them seen once, and the ten largest clones take less than 20%. Before the COVID-19 pandemic, during about 2011-2019, CD4+ T cells were taken from unexposed donors. Isolation of CD4+ T cells took place after around 11 days in culture. This clonotype was sampled from a human donor in good health. The gene calls are TRBV5-1 and TRBJ1-2; maybe TRBD1 (5 bases). Sequences were obtained from CD4+ T cells from PBMCs, cultured in vitro. The CDR3 here is CASSLDRMKGYTF. In nucleotides, the CDR3 is TGCGCCAGCAGCTTGGACAGGATGAAGGGCTACACCTTC.